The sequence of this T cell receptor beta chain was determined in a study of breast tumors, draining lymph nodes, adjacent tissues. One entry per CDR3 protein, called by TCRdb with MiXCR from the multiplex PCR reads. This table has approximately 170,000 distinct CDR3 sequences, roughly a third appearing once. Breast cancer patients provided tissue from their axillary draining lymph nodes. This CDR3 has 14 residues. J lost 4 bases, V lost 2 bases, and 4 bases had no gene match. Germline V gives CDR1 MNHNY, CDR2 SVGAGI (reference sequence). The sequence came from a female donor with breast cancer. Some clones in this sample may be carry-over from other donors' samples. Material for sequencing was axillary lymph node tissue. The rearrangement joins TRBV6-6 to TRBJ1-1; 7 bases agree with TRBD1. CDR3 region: CASSYDREGTEAFF. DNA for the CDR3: TGTGCCAGCAGTTACGACAGGGAGGGCACTGAAGCTTTCTTT.